These 5 T cell receptor beta chains were sequenced from one sample in a study of cytomegalovirus exposure and HLA in healthy donors. This table comes from immunoSEQ multiplex PCR, and its TCRdb copy is limited to in-frame clones, with some not included. Of 180,000 or so clones in the sample, roughly 86% were seen once. Sample: PBMCs. All receptors derive from a man aged 30 to 39 in good health and CMV-seropositive.

The rearrangement joins TRBV6-1 to TRBJ2-2; D perhaps matches TRBD1 (6 bases). Trimming left V 10 bases short and J 5 bases short, with 17 bases between. CDR3 length: 14 amino acids. CDR1 is MNHNS and CDR2 is SASEGT in the germline V gene. CDR3: CAILQGPLTGELFF. In DNA, the CDR3 is TGTGCCATTCTCCAGGGGCCACTTACCGGGGAGCTGTTTTTT.

The genes are TRBV5-1 and TRBJ1-1; D is perhaps TRBD1 (6 bases). Germline V gene data show CDR1 as SGHRS and CDR2 as YFSETQ. The CDR3 totals 15 residues. Trimming stripped 1 base from V and 5 bases from J, with 15 bases between. The CDR3 here is CASSLSGGRSTEAFF. The CDR3 nucleotides read TGCGCCAGCAGCTTGTCCGGGGGGCGATCGACTGAAGCTTTCTTT.

The gene calls are TRBV11-3 and TRBJ2-5; unclear D gene. The CDR3 is 14 amino acids. Germline V gives CDR1 SGHNT, CDR2 YENEEA. V shed 5 bases and J shed 3 bases, with 13 bases lying between them. DNA for the CDR3: TGTGCCAGCAGCATAGGCGCTGCGAAAGAGACCCAGTACTTC. It is translated as CASSIGAAKETQYF.

V usage is TRBV6-6 and J usage is TRBJ1-1; no reliable D call. The CDR3 consists of 14 residues. V lost 6 bases to trimming and J lost 0 bases, with 11 bases between them. CDR1 is MNHNY, CDR2 SVGAGI, per germline (reference sequence). As DNA, the CDR3 is TGTGCCAGCAGGGGTATACTTATGAACACTGAAGCTTTCTTT. Protein product: CASRGILMNTEAFF.

The chain recombines TRBV18 with TRBJ1-2; D gene ambiguous. Germline-derived CDR1 and CDR2 are KGHSH and LQKENI. The CDR3 has 14 amino acids. The V and J ends lost 3 bases and 4 bases respectively, with 12 bases between them. CDR3 nucleotide sequence: TGTGCCAGCTCACCCCCCCCCGGCCGCTATGGCTACACCTTC. Translating gives CASSPPPGRYGYTF.